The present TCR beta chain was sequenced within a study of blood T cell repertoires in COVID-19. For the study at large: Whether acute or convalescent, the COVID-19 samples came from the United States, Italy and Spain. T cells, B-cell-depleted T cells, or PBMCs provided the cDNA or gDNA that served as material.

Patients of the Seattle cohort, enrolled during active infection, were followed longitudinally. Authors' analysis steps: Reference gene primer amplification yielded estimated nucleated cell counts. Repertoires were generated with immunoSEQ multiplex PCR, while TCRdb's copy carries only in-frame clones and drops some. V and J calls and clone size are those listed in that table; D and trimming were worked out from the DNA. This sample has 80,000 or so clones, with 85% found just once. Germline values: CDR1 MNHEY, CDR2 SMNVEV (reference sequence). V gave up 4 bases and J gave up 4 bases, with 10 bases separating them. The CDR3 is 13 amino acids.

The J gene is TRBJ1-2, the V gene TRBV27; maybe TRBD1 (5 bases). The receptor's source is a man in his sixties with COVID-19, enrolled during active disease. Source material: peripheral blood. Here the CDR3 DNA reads TGTGCCAGCAGTTCACAGGAATTCTATGGCTACACCTTC. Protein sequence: CASSSQEFYGYTF.